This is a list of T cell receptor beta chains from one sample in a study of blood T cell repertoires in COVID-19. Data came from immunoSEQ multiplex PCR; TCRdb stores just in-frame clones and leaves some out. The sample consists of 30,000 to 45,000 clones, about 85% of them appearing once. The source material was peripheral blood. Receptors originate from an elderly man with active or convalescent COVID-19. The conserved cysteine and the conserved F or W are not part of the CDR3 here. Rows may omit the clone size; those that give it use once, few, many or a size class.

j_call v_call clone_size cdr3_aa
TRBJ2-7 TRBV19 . ASSNGVAGYEQY
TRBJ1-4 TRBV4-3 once ASSQDIGREKLF
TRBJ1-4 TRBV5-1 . ASSGGTRGEKLF
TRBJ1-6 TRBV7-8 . ASSPNRDWATPLH
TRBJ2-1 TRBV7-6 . ASSFQLTNYNEQF
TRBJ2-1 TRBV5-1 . ASSLSQTLAGGVNEQF
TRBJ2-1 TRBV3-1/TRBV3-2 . ASSQPLGDYNEQF
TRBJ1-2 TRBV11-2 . ASSLDGMSGGYT
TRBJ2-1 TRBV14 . ASSQLAFSYNEQF
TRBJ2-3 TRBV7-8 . ASSLAGDTDTQY
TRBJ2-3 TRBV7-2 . ASSLGLGGAAADTQY
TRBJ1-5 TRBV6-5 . ASSYSGPDQPQH
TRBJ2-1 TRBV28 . ASSYTDNYNEQF
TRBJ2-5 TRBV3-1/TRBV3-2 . ASSQAGGAWETQY
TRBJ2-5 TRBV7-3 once ASSPGLAGVGETQY
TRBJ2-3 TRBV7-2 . ASSLGRGGRPSTDTQY
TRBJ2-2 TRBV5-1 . ASSLGRGGYWTGELF
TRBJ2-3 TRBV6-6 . ASSPLLRGGRFTTDTQY